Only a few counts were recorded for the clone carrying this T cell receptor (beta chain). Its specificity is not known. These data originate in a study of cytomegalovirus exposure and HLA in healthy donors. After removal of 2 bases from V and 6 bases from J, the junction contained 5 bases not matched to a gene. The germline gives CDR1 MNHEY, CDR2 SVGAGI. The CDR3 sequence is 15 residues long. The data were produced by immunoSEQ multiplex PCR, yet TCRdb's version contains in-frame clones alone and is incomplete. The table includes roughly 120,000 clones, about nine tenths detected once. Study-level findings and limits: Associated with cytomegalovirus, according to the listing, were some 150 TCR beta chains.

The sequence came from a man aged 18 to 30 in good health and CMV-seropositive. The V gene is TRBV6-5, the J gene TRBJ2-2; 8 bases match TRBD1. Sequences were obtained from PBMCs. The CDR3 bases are TGTGCCAGCAGTTACCAAAACAGGGGGGCCGGGGAGCTGTTTTTT. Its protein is CASSYQNRGAGELFF.